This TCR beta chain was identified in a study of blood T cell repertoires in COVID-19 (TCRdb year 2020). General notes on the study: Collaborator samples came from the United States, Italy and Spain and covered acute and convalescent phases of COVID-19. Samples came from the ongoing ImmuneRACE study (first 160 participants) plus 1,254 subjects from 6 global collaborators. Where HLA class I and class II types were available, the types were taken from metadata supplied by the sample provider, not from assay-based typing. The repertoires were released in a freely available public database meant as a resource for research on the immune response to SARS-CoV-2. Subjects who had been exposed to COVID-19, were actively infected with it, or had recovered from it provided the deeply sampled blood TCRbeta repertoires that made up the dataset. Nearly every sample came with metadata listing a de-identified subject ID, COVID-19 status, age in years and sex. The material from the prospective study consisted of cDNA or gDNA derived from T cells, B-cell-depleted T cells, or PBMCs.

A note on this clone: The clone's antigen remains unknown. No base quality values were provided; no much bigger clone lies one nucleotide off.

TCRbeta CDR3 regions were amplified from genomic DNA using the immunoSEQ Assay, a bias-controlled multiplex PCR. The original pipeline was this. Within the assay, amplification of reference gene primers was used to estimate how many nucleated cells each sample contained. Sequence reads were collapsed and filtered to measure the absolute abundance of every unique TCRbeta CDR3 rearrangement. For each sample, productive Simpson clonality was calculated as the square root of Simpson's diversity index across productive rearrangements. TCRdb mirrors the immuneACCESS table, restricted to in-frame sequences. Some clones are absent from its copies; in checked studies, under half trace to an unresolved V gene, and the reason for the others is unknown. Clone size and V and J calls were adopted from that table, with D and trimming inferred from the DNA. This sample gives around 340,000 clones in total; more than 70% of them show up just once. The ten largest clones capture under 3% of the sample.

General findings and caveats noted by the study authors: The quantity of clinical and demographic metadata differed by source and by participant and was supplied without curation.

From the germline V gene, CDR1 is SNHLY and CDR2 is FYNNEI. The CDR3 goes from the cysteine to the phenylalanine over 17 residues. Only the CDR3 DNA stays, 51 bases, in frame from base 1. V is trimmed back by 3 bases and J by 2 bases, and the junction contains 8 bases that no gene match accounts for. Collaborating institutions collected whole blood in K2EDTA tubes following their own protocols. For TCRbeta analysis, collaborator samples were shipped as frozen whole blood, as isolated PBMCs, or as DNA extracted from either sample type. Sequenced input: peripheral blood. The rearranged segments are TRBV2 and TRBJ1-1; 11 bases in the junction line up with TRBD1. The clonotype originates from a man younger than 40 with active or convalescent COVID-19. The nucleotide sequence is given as TGTGCCAGCAGTGACACACGGGACAGGGGGTTAAACACTGAAGCTTTCTTT. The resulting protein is CASSDTRDRGLNTEAFF.